The T cell receptor (beta chain) under discussion was sequenced for a study of blood T cells in healthy people across ages. The CDR3 is 15 amino acids. Trimming removed 2 bases from V and 9 bases from J; junction bases left unmatched: 7. Germline CDR1 and CDR2: SGHAT and FQNNGV. Overall study findings and caveats: Without sorted subsets, naive and antigen-experienced compartments could not be conclusively compared. TCR beta diversity per million T cells fell roughly linearly with age.

A second roughly 6 to 11 cycle PCR used barcoded and J-beta primers. One entry per CDR3 protein results from TCRdb running MiXCR on the 5' RACE reads. Here the sample spans some 1,800,000 distinct CDR3 sequences, about 39% being singletons. Total RNA was isolated from each sample in quantities of at least 6 micrograms. This clonotype was counted a few times. The antigen is unknown. The sample taken for sequencing was blood. The source of this sequence is a human donor in good health. The chain combines TRBV11-2 with TRBJ2-1; 10 bases agree with TRBD2. The CDR3, as DNA: TGTGCCAGCAGCTTAACAGCGGGGGGGCAGGTTGAGCAGTTCTTC. Protein: CASSLTAGGQVEQFF.